This entry concerns a single TCR beta chain. Its target is not known. This record comes from a study of PD-1 blockade in classical Hodgkin lymphoma. Study-wide findings and caveats: Significantly greater TCR diversity emerged by C4D1 in CD4+ cells but not CD8+ cells. Diversity similar to that of newly diagnosed patients was seen at baseline in complete responders.

Libraries were prepared by immunoSEQ multiplex PCR; TCRdb keeps only in-frame clonotypes and omits some of them. Among roughly 90,000 clones listed, approximately 80% were seen once. The CDR3 is 14 residues long. Germline V lookup: CDR1 LNHDA, CDR2 SQIVND (reference sequence). V lost 3 bases and J 4 bases, leaving 12 bases between the germline ends. Each and every patient relapsed after autologous stem cell transplantation, and patients got differing brentuximab vedotin exposure. Sample: peripheral blood mononuclear cells (PBMCs), taken before the second cycle of nivolumab. This sequence was found in a human donor with classical Hodgkin lymphoma. The chain combines TRBV19 with TRBJ1-1; D unresolved. The CDR3 nucleotides read TGTGCCAGTAGTATGGGCCGAACCCGCACTGAAGCTTTCTTT. Protein sequence: CASSMGRTRTEAFF.